This paragraph covers one T cell receptor (beta chain) sequence. Its target is not known. A library of TCRbeta sequences, prepared with unique molecular identifiers, was generated. TCRdb fed the PCR reads into MiXCR, producing one record per CDR3 protein. The sample carries roughly 30,000 distinct CDR3 sequences, nearly 6.5% recorded once. The record originates from a study of T-cell reconstitution after alpha-beta-depleted transplantation in children. Study-level findings and limits: Where some patients showed high TCRbeta diversity at day 60, it came from recipient T cells and thymic progenitors that had survived. Newly produced T cells mostly provided counts and TCRbeta diversity after one year, as hyperexpanded clones declined. Several hundred rapidly expanded clones from non-depleted graft cells reportedly supplied alpha-beta T cells about two months post-transplant.

This clonotype was obtained from a child under two years old who had a stem cell transplant for acute myeloid leukemia, so the T cells may come from the graft donor. The sample was peripheral blood, taken 60 days after TCRalphabeta/CD19-depleted stem cell transplant.

The CDR3 nucleotides read TGTACCTGCAGCCCTGGACTAGCGGGAGGGCCAAGGTACAATGAGCAGTTCTTC. The encoded protein is CTCSPGLAGGPRYNEQFF. The gene calls are TRBV3-1 and TRBJ2-1, with TRBD2 matching 15 bases. Per the germline V gene, CDR1 is LGHDT and CDR2 is YNNKEL (reference sequence). This CDR3 has 18 residues.